This T cell receptor (beta chain) was sequenced in a study of sequential checkpoint blockade in melanoma. At the level of the study: DNA from 91 pretreatment tumor samples underwent TCRβ immunosequencing.

TCRdb keeps only in-frame clones here, not all; method: immunoSEQ multiplex PCR. The sample consists of 2,500 or so clones, approximately 20% of them appearing once. In germline, CDR1 is MDHEN, CDR2 SYDVKM. The V gene lost 5 bases and the J gene lost 0 bases, with 20 bases spanning the gap. CDR3 length equals 18 residues. Specified treatment: randomized to nivolumab then ipilimumab (arm A) or the reverse (arm B). Patients had received no earlier DNA-damaging chemotherapy. Of note for this clone: Its specificity is unknown.

Overall study findings and caveats: Response in arm A was associated with pretreatment TIL clonality.

This clonotype originated in a human donor with melanoma. V is TRBV28 and J is TRBJ1-5; D remains ambiguous. The sample consisted of tumor tissue (inferred from file names), taken from a patient given nivolumab and ipilimumab in sequence. The CDR3, as DNA: TGTGCCAGCAGTCTTAGGGTAGTTGGGCCATTTAGCAATCAGCCCCAGCATTTT. It yields the protein CASSLRVVGPFSNQPQHF. The full variable domain, in which reference TRBV28 and TRBJ1-5 provide the parts outside the CDR3, is DVKVTQSSRYLVKRTGEKVFLECVQDMDHENMFWYRQDPGLGLRLIYFSYDVKMKEKGDIPEGYSVSREKKERFSLILESASTNQTSMYLCASSLRVVGPFSNQPQHFGDGTRLSIL.